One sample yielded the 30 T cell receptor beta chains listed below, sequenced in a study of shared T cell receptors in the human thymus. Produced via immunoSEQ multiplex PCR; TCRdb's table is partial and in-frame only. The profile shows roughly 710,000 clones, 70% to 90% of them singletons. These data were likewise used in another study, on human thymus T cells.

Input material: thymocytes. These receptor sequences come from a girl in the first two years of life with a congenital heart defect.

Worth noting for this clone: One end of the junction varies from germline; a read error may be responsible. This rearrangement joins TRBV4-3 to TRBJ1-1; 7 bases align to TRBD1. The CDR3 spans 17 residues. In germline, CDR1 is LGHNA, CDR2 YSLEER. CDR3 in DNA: TGCGCCAGCAGCCAAGATAATACCCAGGGGGGCTACACTGAAGCTTCCTTT. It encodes CASSQDNTQGGYTEASF.

CDR3 nucleotide sequence: TGTGCCAGCAGTGACAGTTGGGAGCAGTACTTC. This translates into CASSDSWEQYF. The chain carries TRBV6-5 and TRBJ2-7; maybe TRBD1 (5 bases). The V gene lost 5 bases and the J gene lost 7 bases, with 9 bases spanning the gap. Germline-derived CDR1 and CDR2 are MNHEY and SVGAGI. The CDR3 runs 11 residues.

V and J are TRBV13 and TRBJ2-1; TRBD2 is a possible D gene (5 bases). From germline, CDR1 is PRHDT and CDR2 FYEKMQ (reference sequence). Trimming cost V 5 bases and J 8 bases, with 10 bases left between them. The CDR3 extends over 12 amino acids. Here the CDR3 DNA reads TGTGCCAGCAGCCCCCGGGGTGATGAGCAGTTCTTC. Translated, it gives CASSPRGDEQFF.

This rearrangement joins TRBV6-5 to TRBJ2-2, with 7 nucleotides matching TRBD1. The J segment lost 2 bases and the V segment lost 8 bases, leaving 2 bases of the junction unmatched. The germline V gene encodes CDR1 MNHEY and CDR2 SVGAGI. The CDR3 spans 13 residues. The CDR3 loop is CASGQANTGELFF. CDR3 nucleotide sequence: TGTGCCAGCGGACAGGCCAACACCGGGGAGCTGTTTTTT.

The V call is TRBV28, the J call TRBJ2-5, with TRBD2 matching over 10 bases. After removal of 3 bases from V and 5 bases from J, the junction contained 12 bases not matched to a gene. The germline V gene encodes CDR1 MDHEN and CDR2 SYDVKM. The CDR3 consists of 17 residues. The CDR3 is CASSLGNLVAGGETQYF. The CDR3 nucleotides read TGTGCCAGCAGTTTGGGGAACCTAGTAGCGGGGGGCGAGACCCAGTACTTC. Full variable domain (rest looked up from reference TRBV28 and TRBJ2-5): DVKVTQSSRYLVKRTGEKVFLECVQDMDHENMFWYRQDPGLGLRLIYFSYDVKMKEKGDIPEGYSVSREKKERFSLILESASTNQTSMYLCASSLGNLVAGGETQYFGPGTRLLVL.

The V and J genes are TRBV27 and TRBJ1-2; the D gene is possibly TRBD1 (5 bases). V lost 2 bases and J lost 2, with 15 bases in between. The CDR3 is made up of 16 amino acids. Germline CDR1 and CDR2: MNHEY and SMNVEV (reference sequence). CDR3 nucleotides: TGTGCCAGCAGTTTAATGCAGGGAGGGAAAAACTATGGCTACACCTTC. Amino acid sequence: CASSLMQGGKNYGYTF.

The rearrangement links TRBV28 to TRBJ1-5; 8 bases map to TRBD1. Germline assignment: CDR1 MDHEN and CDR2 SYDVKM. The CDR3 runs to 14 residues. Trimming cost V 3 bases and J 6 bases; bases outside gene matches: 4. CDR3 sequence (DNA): TGTGCCAGCAGTTTGGCAGGGGGCGTTCAGCCCCAGCATTTT. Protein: CASSLAGGVQPQHF.

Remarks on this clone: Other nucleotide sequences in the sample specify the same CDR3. The CDR3 region is CASSLGSNYGYTF. The CDR3 region has the DNA TGTGCCAGCAGTTTAGGGAGTAACTATGGCTACACCTTC. The chain links TRBV27 to TRBJ1-2; no definite D call. The V gene's germline CDR1 is MNHEY and CDR2 SMNVEV (reference sequence). This CDR3 is built from 13 residues. V gave up 2 bases and J gave up 1 base, with 5 bases separating them.

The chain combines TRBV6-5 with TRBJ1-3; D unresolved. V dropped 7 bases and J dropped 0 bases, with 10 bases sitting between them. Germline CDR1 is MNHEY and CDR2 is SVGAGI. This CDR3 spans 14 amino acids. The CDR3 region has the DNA TGTGCCAGCATCCACCTGAGCTCTGGAAACACCATATATTTT. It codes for CASIHLSSGNTIYF.

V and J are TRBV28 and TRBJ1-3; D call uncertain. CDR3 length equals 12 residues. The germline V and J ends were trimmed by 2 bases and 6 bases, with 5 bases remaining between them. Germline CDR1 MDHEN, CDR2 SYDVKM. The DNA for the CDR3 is TGTGCCAGCAGTTTACCAGAAAACACCATATATTTT. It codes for CASSLPENTIYF. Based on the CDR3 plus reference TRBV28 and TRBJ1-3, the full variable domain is DVKVTQSSRYLVKRTGEKVFLECVQDMDHENMFWYRQDPGLGLRLIYFSYDVKMKEKGDIPEGYSVSREKKERFSLILESASTNQTSMYLCASSLPENTIYFGEGSWLTVV.

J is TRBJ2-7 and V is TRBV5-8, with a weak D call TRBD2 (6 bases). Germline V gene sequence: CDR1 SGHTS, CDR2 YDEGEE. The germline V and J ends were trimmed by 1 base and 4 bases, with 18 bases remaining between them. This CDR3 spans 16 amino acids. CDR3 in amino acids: CASSLKGGEGTYEQYF. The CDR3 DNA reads TGTGCCAGCAGCTTGAAAGGAGGGGAAGGGACTTACGAGCAGTACTTC.

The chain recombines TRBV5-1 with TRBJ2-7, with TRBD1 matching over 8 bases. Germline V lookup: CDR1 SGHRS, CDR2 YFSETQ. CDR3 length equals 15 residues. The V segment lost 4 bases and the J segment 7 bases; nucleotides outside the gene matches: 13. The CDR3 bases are TGCGCCAGCAGCCAAGAAGACAGGGGAGCTGGAGAGCAGTACTTC. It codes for CASSQEDRGAGEQYF.

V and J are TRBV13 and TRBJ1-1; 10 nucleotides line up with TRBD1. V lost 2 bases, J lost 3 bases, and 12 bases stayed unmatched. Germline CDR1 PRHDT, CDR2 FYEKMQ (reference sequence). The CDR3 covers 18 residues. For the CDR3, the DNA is TGTGCCAGCAGCTTAAAAGCGGACAGGGGGGGTTTGTACACTGAAGCTTTCTTT. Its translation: CASSLKADRGGLYTEAFF.

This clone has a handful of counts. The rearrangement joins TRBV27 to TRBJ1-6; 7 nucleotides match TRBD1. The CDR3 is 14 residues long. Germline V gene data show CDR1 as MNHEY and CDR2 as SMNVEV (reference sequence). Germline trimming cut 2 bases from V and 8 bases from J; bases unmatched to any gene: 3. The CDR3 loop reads CASSLLQGDSPLHF. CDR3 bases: TGTGCCAGCAGTTTACTCCAGGGGGATTCACCCCTCCACTTT.

The CDR3 spells CASRPAGGNNEQFF. The CDR3 nucleotides are TGTGCCAGCAGGCCAGCGGGGGGTAACAATGAGCAGTTCTTC. This chain connects TRBV9 to TRBJ2-1; 9 bases match TRBD2. Per the germline V gene, CDR1 is SGDLS and CDR2 is YYNGEE. This CDR3 is 14 amino acids long. V lost 5 bases and J lost 5; bases outside the gene matches: 5. Filled out from reference TRBV9 and TRBJ2-1, the complete variable domain reads DSGVTQTPKHLITATGQRVTLRCSPRSGDLSVYWYQQSLDQGLQFLIQYYNGEERAKGNILERFSAQQFPDLHSELNLSSLELGDSALYFCASRPAGGNNEQFFGPGTRLTVL.

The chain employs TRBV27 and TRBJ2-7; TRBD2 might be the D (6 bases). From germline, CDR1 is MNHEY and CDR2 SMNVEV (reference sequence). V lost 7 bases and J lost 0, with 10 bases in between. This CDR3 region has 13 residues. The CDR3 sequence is CASKLASSYEQYF. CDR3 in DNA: TGTGCCAGCAAACTAGCTAGCTCCTACGAGCAGTACTTC.

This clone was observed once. Written as DNA, the CDR3 is TGCGCCAGCAGCCGACAGGGTTCTCGGAGGACCTTC. This codes for CASSRQGSRRTF. The chain links TRBV4-3 to TRBJ1-2; 7 bases fit TRBD1. Losses at the gene ends were 4 bases for V and 14 bases for J; bases not matched to a gene: 10. The CDR3 sequence is 12 residues long. Germline loops: CDR1 LGHNA, CDR2 YSLEER.

The CDR3 spells CASSYRGRENYGYTF. The CDR3 DNA reads as TGTGCCAGCAGTTACCGCGGACGGGAGAACTATGGCTACACCTTC. The genes are TRBV6-6 and TRBJ1-2, with D hard to call. The V and J ends lost 2 bases and 2 bases respectively, with 12 bases between them. CDR1 is MNHNY and CDR2 is SVGAGI in the germline V gene (reference sequence). The CDR3 is made up of 15 amino acids.

The CDR3 protein is CATSRERGGQTLETQYF. DNA of the CDR3: TGTGCCACCAGCAGAGAACGGGGGGGCCAGACTTTAGAGACCCAGTACTTC. The chain combines TRBV15 with TRBJ2-5; 8 bases are shared with TRBD2. V trimming: 0 bases; J trimming: 4 bases; junction bases outside the gene matches: 10. CDR3 length: 17 residues. Germline CDR1 is LNHNV and CDR2 is YYDKDF (reference sequence). Variable domain in full (rest from reference TRBV15 and TRBJ2-5): DAMVIQNPRYQVTQFGKPVTLSCSQTLNHNVMYWYQQKSSQAPKLLFHYYDKDFNNEADTPDNFQSRRPNTSFCFLDIRSPGLGDTAMYLCATSRERGGQTLETQYFGPGTRLLVL.

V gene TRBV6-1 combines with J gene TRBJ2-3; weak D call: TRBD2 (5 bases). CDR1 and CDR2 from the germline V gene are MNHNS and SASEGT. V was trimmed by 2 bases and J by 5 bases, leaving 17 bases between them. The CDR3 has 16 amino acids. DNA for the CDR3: TGTGCCAGCAGTGAAATATTGCTCGCCCGGGAAGATACGCAGTATTTT. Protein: CASSEILLAREDTQYF.

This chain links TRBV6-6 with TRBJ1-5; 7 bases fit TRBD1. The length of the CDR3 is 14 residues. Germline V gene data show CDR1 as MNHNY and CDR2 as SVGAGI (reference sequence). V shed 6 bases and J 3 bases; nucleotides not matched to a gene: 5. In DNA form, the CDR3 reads TGTGCCAGCAGCCCCACAGGGGACAATCAGCCCCAGCATTTT. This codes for CASSPTGDNQPQHF.

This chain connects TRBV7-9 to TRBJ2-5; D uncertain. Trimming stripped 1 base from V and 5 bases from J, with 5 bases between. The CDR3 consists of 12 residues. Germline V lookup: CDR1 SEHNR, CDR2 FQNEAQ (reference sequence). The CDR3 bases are TGTGCCAGCAGCTTAGTAATGGAGACCCAGTACTTC. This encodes CASSLVMETQYF.

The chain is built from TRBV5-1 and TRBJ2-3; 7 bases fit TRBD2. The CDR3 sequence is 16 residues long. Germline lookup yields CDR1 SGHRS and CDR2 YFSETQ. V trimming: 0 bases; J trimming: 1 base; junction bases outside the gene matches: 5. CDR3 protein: CASSLAGLAGTDTQYF. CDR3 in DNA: TGCGCCAGCAGCTTGGCAGGGCTAGCGGGCACAGATACGCAGTATTTT.

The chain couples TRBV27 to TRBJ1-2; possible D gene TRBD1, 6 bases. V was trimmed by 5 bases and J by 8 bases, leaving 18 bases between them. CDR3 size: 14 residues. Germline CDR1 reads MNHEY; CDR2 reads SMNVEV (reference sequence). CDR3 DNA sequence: TGTGCCAGCAGTGAAACGGCAGGGGCGTGGGGCTACACCTTC. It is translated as CASSETAGAWGYTF.

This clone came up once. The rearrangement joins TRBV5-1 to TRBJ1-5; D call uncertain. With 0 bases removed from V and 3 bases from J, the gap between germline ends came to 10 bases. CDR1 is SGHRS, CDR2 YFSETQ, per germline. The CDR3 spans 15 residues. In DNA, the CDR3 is TGCGCCAGCAGCTTGGTTGGGCAGCCCAATCAGCCCCAGCATTTT. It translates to CASSLVGQPNQPQHF.

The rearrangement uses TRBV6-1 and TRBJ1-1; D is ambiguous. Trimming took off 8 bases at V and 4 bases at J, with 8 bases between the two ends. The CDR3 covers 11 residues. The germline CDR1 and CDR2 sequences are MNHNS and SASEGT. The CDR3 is CASQQTTEAFF. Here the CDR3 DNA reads TGTGCCAGCCAACAGACCACTGAAGCTTTCTTT.

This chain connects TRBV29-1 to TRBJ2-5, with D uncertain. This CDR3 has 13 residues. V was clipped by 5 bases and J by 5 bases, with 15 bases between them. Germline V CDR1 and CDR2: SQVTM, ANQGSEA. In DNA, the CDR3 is TGCAGCGTTCGGCCATCGGGTCGGGAGACCCAGTACTTC. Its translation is CSVRPSGRETQYF.

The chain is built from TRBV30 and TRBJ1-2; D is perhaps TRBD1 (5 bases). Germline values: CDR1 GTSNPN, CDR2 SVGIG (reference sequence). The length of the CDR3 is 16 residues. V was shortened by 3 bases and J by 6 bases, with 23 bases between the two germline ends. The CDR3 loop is CAWRNTGLPGPNGYTF. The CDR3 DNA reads TGTGCCTGGAGGAATACAGGACTACCGGGACCAAATGGCTACACCTTC.

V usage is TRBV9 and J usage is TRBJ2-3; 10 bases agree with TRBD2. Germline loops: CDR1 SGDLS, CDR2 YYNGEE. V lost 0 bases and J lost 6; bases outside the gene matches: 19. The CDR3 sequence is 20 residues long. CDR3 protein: CASSVERSPVLAGDQDTQYF. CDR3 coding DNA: TGTGCCAGCAGCGTAGAAAGATCCCCCGTTCTAGCGGGGGACCAGGATACGCAGTATTTT.

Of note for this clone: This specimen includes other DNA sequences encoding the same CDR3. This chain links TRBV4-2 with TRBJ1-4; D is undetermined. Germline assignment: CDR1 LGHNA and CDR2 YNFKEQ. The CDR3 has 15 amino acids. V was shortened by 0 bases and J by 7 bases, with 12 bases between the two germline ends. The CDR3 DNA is TGTGCCAGCAGCCAAGATGGGAGGGCCGGTGAAAAACTGTTTTTT. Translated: CASSQDGRAGEKLFF.